These T cell receptor beta chains were read from a single sample in a study of beta chain features in type 1 diabetes. Measured with immunoSEQ multiplex PCR; TCRdb has only the in-frame clones, and not every one. The table includes some 290,000 clones, over 11% detected once. The specimen sequenced was naive CD4+ T cells from blood. The source is a man aged 30 to 45 with type 1 diabetes. CDR3s include the opening cysteine and the closing phenylalanine or tryptophan. D genes are given only for firm matches. Clone size is given for some rows only: seen once, a few or many times, or a class if the clone is expanded.

TRBD2	TRBV5-4	NA	TRBJ2-3	TGTGCCAGCAGCCAGGGACTAGCCCACACAGATACGCAGTATTTT	CASSQGLAHTDTQYF
NA	TRBV27	few	TRBJ2-3	TGTGCCAGCAGTTTAGTTGACAACACAGATACGCAGTATTTT	CASSLVDNTDTQYF
NA	TRBV29-1	many	TRBJ2-6	TGCAGCGTGTCCACTGGGGCCAACGTCCTGACTTTC	CSVSTGANVLTF
TRBD2	TRBV5-6	NA	TRBJ2-7	TGTGCCAGCAGCCAAGGACTAGCGGGGGCCTACGAGCAGTACTTC	CASSQGLAGAYEQYF
NA	TRBV15	NA	TRBJ1-4	TGTGCCACCGCTATTGGGGGCGACGATGAAAAACTGTTTTTT	CATAIGGDDEKLFF
NA	TRBV18	NA	TRBJ2-7	TGTGCCAGCTCACCGAACTGGAGGGGCGAGCAGTACTTC	CASSPNWRGEQYF
TRBD2	TRBV29-1	few	TRBJ2-5	TGCAGCGTGGCCCCTAGCGGGAGCGGGGCAGAGACCCAGTACTTC	CSVAPSGSGAETQYF
TRBD2	TRBV28	NA	TRBJ2-7	TGTGCCAGCAGTTTATCGGGGACTAGCGGGATTTACGAGCAGTACTTC	CASSLSGTSGIYEQYF
TRBD1	TRBV6-1	NA	TRBJ2-3	TGTGCCAGCAGGAGGACAGGGTTAGGGGATACGCAGTATTTT	CASRRTGLGDTQYF
NA	TRBV15	NA	TRBJ2-7	TGTGCCACCAGCGGACCTGGAGGCTCCTACGAGCAGTACTTC	CATSGPGGSYEQYF
TRBD1	TRBV7-9	few	TRBJ1-1	TGTGCCAGCAGTCCGCTGGACAGGGGAGACACTGAAGCTTTCTTT	CASSPLDRGDTEAFF
NA	TRBV6-5	once	TRBJ2-1	TGTGCCAGCAGTTACTTCGGTAGCTCCTACAATGAGCAGTTCTTC	CASSYFGSSYNEQFF
NA	TRBV7-7	NA	TRBJ2-5	TGTGCTAGCAGCCGACGGGTTGAGACCCAGTACTTC	CASSRRVETQYF
NA	TRBV6-1	NA	TRBJ1-5	TGTGCCAGCAGTGAAGCGGGGGGTCGGTGGCTAAGCAATCAGCCCCAGCATTTT	CASSEAGGRWLSNQPQHF
TRBD1	TRBV19	few	TRBJ2-3	TGTGCCAGTAGTTTACAGGGGGAACGAGATACGCAGTATTTT	CASSLQGERDTQYF
TRBD2	TRBV5-1	NA	TRBJ2-1	TGCGCCAGCAGCTTGTCGTTAGCGGGAGCTAGCAATGAGCAGTTCTTC	CASSLSLAGASNEQFF
TRBD1	TRBV19	NA	TRBJ2-1	TGTGCCAGTAGTATAGGCGGGACAGGGGGTTCCTACAATGAGCAGTTCTTC	CASSIGGTGGSYNEQFF
NA	TRBV25-1	NA	TRBJ2-1	TGTGCCAGCAGTGAGGACTTTTACAATGAGCAGTTCTTC	CASSEDFYNEQFF
TRBD1	TRBV29-1	few	TRBJ2-7	TGCAGCGTTGAAGCCGGGACAGGGGCCTCCTACGAGCAGTACTTC	CSVEAGTGASYEQYF
NA	TRBV30	few	TRBJ2-6	TGTGCCTGGAGTGTACAGTCCCTGTCTGGGGCCAACGTCCTGACTTTC	CAWSVQSLSGANVLTF
NA	TRBV9	few	TRBJ2-7	TGTGCCAGCAGCGTTGACTACAGCTCCTACGAGCAGTACTTC	CASSVDYSSYEQYF
TRBD1	TRBV19	NA	TRBJ2-1	TGTGCCAGTAGTTGGGACAGGGGGCCCCGCTCCTACAATGAGCAGTTCTTC	CASSWDRGPRSYNEQFF
NA	TRBV5-1	few	TRBJ2-7	TGCGCCAGCAGCTTGGGCGCCTTCTCCTACGAGCAGTACTTC	CASSLGAFSYEQYF
NA	TRBV5-1	few	TRBJ2-1	TGCGCCAGCAGCTTGAGGCTCGAGGCCAATGAGCAGTTCTTC	CASSLRLEANEQFF
TRBD2	TRBV5-6	few	TRBJ2-3	TGTGCCAGCAGCCTCCTAGCGGGGGATGGAGATACGCAGTATTTT	CASSLLAGDGDTQYF
TRBD2	TRBV7-2	NA	TRBJ2-1	TGTGCCAGCAGCCCGACCCCGGGACTAGCACAGTTCTTC	CASSPTPGLAQFF
NA	TRBV7-9	NA	TRBJ1-1	TGTGCCAGCCGTACACAGTACAACACTGAAGCTTTCTTT	CASRTQYNTEAFF
NA	TRBV29-1	NA	TRBJ2-2	TGCAGCGTTGTTGGGGGTAGCGGAATGAACACCGGGGAGCTGTTTTTT	CSVVGGSGMNTGELFF